This TCR beta chain stems from a study of T cells in Graves' hyperthyroidism and ophthalmopathy. TCR beta CDR3 region amplification was performed from RNA transcripts. The TCR CDR3 first-round RT-PCR relied on the HTBI primer set. TCRdb processed the multiplex PCR reads anew with MiXCR; each CDR3 protein has one entry. The sample has under 800,000 distinct CDR3 sequences; around 15% are singletons. Comment on this clonotype: Antigen unknown. This could be a read error, since a much larger clone is one nucleotide away.

Study results and limitations: Appearing also in blood were most of the thyroid clonotypes expanded above 0.001. Stable hyperthyroidism was separated from ophthalmopathy by a model based on 13 V-J features.

The CDR3 extends over 13 amino acids. CDR1 SGHDN and CDR2 FVKESK come from the germline V gene. Trimming at V came to 4 bases and at J to 4 bases, leaving 3 bases not matched to a gene. Reasons for excluding patients were uncontrolled infection, other autoimmune disease, pregnancy or lactation. The authors took PBMCs from roughly 9.7 ml fresh peripheral blood. What was sequenced was blood. The chain links TRBV14 to TRBJ1-2; 7 bases agree with TRBD1. The sequence came from a woman aged 18-29 years with Graves' hyperthyroidism. Here the CDR3 DNA reads TGTGCCAGCAGCCGGGACAGCTCCTATGGCTACACCTTC. Translated: CASSRDSSYGYTF.